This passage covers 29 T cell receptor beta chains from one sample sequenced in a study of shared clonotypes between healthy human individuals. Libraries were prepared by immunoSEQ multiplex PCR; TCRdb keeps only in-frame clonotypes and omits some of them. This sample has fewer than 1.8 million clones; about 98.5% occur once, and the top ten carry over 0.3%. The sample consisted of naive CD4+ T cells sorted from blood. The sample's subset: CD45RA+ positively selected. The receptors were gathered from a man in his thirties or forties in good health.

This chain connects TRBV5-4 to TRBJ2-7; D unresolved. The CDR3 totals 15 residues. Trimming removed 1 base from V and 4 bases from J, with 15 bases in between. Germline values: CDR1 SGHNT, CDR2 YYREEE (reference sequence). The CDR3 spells CASSLSAGVSYEQYF. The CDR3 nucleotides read TGTGCCAGCAGCTTGAGTGCTGGGGTATCGTACGAGCAGTACTTC. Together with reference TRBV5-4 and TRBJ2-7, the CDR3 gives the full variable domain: ETGVTQSPTHLIKTRGQQVTLRCSSQSGHNTVSWYQQALGQGPQFIFQYYREEENGRGNFPPRFSGLQFPNYSSELNVNALELDDSALYLCASSLSAGVSYEQYFGPGTRLTVT.

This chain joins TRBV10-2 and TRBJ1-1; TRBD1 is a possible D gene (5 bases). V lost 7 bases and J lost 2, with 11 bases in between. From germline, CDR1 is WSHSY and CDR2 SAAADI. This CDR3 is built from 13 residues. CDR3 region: CASTDDRNTEAFF. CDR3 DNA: TGCGCCAGCACCGATGACAGAAACACTGAAGCTTTCTTT.

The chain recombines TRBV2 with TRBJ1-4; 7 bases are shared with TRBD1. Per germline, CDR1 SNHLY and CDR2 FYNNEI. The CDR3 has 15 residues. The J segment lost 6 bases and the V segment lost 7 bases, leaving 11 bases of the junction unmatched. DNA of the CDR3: TGTGCCAGCACCCTCACCCAAGGGGGCCATGAAAAACTGTTTTTT. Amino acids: CASTLTQGGHEKLFF.

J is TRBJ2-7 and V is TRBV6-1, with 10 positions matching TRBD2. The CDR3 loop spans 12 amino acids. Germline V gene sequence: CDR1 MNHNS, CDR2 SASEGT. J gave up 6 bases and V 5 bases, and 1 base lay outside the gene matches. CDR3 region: CASSIAGGEQYF. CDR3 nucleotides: TGTGCCAGCAGTATAGCGGGAGGCGAGCAGTACTTC.

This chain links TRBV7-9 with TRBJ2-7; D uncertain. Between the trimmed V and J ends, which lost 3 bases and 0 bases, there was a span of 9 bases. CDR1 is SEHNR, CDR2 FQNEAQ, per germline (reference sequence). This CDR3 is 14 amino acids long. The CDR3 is CASSLGWSSYEQYF. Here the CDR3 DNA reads TGTGCCAGCAGCTTGGGATGGAGCTCCTACGAGCAGTACTTC.

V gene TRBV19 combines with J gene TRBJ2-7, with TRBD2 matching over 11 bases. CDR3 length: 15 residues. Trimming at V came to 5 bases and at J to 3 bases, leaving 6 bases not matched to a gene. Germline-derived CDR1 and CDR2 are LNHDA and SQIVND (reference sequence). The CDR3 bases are TGTGCCAGTAGTTTTGCCGGGACTAGCGGCTACGAGCAGTACTTC. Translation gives CASSFAGTSGYEQYF.

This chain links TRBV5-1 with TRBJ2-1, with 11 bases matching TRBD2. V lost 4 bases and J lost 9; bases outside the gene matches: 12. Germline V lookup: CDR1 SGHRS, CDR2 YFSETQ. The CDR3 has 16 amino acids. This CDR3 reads CASSPPGSGRAREQFF. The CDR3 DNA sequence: TGCGCCAGCAGCCCGCCGGGTAGCGGGAGGGCCCGTGAGCAGTTCTTC.

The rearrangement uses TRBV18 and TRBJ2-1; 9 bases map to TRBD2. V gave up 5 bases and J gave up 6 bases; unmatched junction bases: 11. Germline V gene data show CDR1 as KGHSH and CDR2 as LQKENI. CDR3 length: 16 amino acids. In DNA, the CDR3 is TGTGCCAGCTCAGAGAAATGGGGACTAGCCCCCAATGAGCAGTTCTTC. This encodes CASSEKWGLAPNEQFF.

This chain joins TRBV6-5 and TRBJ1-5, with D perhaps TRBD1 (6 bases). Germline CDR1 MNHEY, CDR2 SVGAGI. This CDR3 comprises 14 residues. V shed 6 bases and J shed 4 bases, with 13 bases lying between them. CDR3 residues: CASRTGTPNQPQHF. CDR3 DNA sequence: TGTGCCAGCAGAACCGGGACACCAAATCAGCCCCAGCATTTT.

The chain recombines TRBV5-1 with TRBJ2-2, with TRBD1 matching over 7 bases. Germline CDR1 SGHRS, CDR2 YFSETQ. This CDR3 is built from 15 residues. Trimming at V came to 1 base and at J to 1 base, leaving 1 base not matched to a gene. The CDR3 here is CASSLTGVNTGELFF. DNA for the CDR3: TGCGCCAGCAGCTTGACAGGGGTGAACACCGGGGAGCTGTTTTTT.

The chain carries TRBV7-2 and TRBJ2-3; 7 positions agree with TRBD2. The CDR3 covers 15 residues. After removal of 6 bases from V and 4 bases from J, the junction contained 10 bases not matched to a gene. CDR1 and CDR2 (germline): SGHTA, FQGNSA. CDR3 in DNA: TGTGCCAGCAGTCGCAGCGGGGTTGGACCAGATACGCAGTATTTT. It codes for CASSRSGVGPDTQYF.

The CDR3 DNA reads TGTGCCAGCACGAACCATCTCTACAATGAGCAGTTCTTC. Translating it yields CASTNHLYNEQFF. The chain combines TRBV6-1 with TRBJ2-1; no definite D call. V was cut by 7 bases and J by 3 bases, with 10 bases left in between. The germline CDR1 and CDR2 sequences are MNHNS and SASEGT. The CDR3 is made up of 13 amino acids.

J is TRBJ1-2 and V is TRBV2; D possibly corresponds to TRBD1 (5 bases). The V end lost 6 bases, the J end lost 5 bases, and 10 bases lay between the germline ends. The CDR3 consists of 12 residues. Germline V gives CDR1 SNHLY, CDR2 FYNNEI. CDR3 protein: CASSRQLYGYTF. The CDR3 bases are TGTGCCAGCAGCCGACAGTTGTATGGCTACACCTTC.

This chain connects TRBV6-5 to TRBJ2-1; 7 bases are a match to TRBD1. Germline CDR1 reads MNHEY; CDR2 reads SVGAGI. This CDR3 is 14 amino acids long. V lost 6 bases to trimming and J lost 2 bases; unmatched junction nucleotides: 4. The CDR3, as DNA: TGTGCCAGCAGCCGACAGGGAACCTACAATGAGCAGTTCTTC. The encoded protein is CASSRQGTYNEQFF.

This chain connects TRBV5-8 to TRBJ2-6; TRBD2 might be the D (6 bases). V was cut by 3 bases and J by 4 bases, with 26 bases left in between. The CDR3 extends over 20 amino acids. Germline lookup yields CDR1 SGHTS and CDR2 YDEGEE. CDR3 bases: TGTGCCAGCAGCTATTCCCCGACAGCCGGAGGGGCTGCGGGGGCCAACGTCCTGACTTTC. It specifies CASSYSPTAGGAAGANVLTF.

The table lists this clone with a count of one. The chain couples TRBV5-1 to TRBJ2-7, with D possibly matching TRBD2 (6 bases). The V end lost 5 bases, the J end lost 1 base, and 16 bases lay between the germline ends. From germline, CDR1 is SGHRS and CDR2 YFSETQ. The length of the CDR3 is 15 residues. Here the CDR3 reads CASSDLQGLSYEQYF. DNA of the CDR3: TGCGCCAGCAGTGATCTCCAGGGACTTTCCTACGAGCAGTACTTC.

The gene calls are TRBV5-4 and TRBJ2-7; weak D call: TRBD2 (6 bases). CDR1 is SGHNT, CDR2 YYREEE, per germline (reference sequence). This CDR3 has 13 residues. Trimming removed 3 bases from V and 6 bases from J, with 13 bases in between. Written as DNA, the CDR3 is TGTGCCAGCAGCTGGGCGGGACTTGCCGAGCAGTACTTC. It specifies CASSWAGLAEQYF.

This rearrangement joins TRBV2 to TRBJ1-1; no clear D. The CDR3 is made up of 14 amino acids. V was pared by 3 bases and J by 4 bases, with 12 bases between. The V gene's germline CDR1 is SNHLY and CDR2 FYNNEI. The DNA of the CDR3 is TGTGCCAGCAGTGACCCGGGGTTGGGCACTGAAGCTTTCTTT. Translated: CASSDPGLGTEAFF. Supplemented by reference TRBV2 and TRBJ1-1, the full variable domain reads EPEVTQTPSHQVTQMGQEVILRCVPISNHLYFYWYRQILGQKVEFLVSFYNNEISEKSEIFDDQFSVERPDGSNFTLKIRSTKLEDSAMYFCASSDPGLGTEAFFGQGTRLTVV.

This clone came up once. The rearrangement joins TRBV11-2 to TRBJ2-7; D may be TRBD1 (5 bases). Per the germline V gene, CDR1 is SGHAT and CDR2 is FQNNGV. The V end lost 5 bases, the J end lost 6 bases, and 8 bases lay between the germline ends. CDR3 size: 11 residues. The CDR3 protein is CASSQGSEQYF. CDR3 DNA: TGTGCCAGCAGCCAGGGCTCCGAGCAGTACTTC.

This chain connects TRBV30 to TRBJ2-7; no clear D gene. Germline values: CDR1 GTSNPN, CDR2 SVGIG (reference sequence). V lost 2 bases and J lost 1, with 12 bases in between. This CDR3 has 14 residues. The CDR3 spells CAWSQLSLSYEQYF. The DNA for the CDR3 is TGTGCCTGGAGTCAACTCTCGTTGTCCTACGAGCAGTACTTC.

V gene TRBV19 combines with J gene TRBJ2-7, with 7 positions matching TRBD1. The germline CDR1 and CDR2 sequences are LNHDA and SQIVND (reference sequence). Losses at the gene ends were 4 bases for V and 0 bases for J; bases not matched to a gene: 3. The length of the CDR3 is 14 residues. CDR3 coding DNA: TGTGCCAGTAGTAACCGGGACAGCTCCTACGAGCAGTACTTC. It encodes CASSNRDSSYEQYF.

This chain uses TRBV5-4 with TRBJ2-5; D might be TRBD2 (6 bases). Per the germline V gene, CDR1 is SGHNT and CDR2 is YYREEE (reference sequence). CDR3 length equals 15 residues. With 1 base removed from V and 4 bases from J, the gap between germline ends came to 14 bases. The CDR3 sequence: CASSLYGGMVETQYF. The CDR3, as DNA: TGTGCCAGCAGCTTGTATGGGGGGATGGTAGAGACCCAGTACTTC. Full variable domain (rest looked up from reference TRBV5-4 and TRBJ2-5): ETGVTQSPTHLIKTRGQQVTLRCSSQSGHNTVSWYQQALGQGPQFIFQYYREEENGRGNFPPRFSGLQFPNYSSELNVNALELDDSALYLCASSLYGGMVETQYFGPGTRLLVL.

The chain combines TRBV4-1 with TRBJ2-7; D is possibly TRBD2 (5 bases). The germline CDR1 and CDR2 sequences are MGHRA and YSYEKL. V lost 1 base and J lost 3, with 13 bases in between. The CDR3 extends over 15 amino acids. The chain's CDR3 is CASSQGFGLLYEQYF. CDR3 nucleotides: TGCGCCAGCAGCCAAGGATTCGGACTTCTCTACGAGCAGTACTTC.

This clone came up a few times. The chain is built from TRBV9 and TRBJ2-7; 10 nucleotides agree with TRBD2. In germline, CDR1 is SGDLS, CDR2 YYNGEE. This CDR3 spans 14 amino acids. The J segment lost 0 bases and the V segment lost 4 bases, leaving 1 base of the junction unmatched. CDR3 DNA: TGTGCCAGCAGCCCTAGCGGGAGCTCCTACGAGCAGTACTTC. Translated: CASSPSGSSYEQYF.

CDR3 in DNA: TGTGCCACCGAACAGGGAGGGGAAAAACTGTTTTTT. Translated: CATEQGGEKLFF. The chain links TRBV15 to TRBJ1-4, with a weak D call TRBD1 (6 bases). The V gene lost 8 bases and the J gene lost 8 bases, with 12 bases spanning the gap. This CDR3 is 12 amino acids long. Per the germline V gene, CDR1 is LNHNV and CDR2 is YYDKDF (reference sequence).

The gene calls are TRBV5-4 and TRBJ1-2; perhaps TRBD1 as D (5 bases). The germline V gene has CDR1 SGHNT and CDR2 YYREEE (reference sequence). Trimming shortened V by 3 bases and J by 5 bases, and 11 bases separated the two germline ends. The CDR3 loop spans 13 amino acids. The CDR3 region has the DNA TGTGCCAGCAGCTCCAAAGACAGATATGGCTACACCTTC. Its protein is CASSSKDRYGYTF.

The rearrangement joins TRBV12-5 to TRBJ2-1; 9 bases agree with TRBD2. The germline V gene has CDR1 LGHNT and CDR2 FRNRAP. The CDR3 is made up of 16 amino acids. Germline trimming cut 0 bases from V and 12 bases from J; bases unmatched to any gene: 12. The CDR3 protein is CASGLVPSSGSSAQFF. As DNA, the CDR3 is TGTGCTAGTGGTTTGGTACCAAGTAGCGGGAGTTCAGCGCAGTTCTTC.

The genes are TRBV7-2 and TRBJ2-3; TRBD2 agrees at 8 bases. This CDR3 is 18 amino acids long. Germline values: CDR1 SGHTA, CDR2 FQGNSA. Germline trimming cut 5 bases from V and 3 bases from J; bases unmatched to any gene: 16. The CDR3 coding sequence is TGTGCCAGCAGCCTCACACCGGGAGGGCCAGTAAGGACAGATACGCAGTATTTT. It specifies CASSLTPGGPVRTDTQYF.

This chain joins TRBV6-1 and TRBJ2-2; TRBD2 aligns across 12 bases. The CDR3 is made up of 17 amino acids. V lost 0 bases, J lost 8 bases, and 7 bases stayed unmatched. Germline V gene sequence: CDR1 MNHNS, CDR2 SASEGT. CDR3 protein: CASSEAGLAGVLGELFF. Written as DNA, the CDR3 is TGTGCCAGCAGTGAAGCGGGACTAGCGGGCGTTTTAGGGGAGCTGTTTTTT.